A selection of T cell receptor beta chains follows, all from one sample in a study of cytomegalovirus exposure and HLA in healthy donors. The method was immunoSEQ multiplex PCR; TCRdb's version includes in-frame clones alone and lacks a portion of them. This table has approximately 170,000 clones, approximately 71% appearing once. Sequencing input: PBMCs. The receptors here all came from a male donor in good health and CMV-seronegative. Both conserved end residues are part of each CDR3. The D gene is left open where the match is weak. Some rows mark clone size as missing; the rest say once, few, many or name a class of expanded clone.

>NA|TRBD1|TRBV10-3|TRBJ2-7
TGTGCCATCAGTGAACCGCAAAGAGGACAGGGAGGGCAGTACTTC
CAISEPQRGQGGQYF
>NA|TRBD2|TRBV7-3|TRBJ2-2
TGTGCCAGCAGCACCGGACTAGCGCTAGCCGGGGAGCTGTTTTTT
CASSTGLALAGELFF
>NA|TRBD1|TRBV4-3|TRBJ1-2
TGCGCCAGCAGCCGGCTTACGGGACAGGGGTCCCCGGATGGCTACACCTTC
CASSRLTGQGSPDGYTF
>NA|TRBD1|TRBV19|TRBJ1-2
TGTGCCAGTAGTATGGGGACAGGGTTCTACACCTTC
CASSMGTGFYTF
>NA|TRBD2|TRBV6-6|TRBJ2-3
TGTGCCAGCAGTACTACAGCGGGAGAGAGCACAGATACGCAGTATTTT
CASSTTAGESTDTQYF
>NA|NA|TRBV6-6|TRBJ1-1
TGTGCCAGCAGTTACGACAGGAACACTGAAGCTTTCTTT
CASSYDRNTEAFF
>NA|TRBD1|TRBV10-3|TRBJ1-3
TGTGCCATCAGTCTCACCACGGGACAGCCAAACACCATATATTTT
CAISLTTGQPNTIYF
>NA|NA|TRBV19|TRBJ2-1
TGTGCCAGTAGTATGAGCCTCTCCTACAATGAGCAGTTCTTC
CASSMSLSYNEQFF
>NA|TRBD1|TRBV2|TRBJ1-6
TGTGCCAGCACCCTGACAGGGGGATCACCCCTCCACTTT
CASTLTGGSPLHF
>NA|NA|TRBV9|TRBJ2-2
TGTGCCAGCAGCGTAGCCCGGCAGGGGCCCACCGGGGAGCTGTTTTTT
CASSVARQGPTGELFF
>NA|NA|TRBV9|TRBJ1-5
TGTGCCAGCAGCGTAGGGACAGTGAATCAGCCCCAGCATTTT
CASSVGTVNQPQHF
>few|TRBD1|TRBV11-2|TRBJ2-7
TGTGCCAGCAGCCCTCCGGTTGGCAGGGGGTACGAGCAGTACTTC
CASSPPVGRGYEQYF
>NA|NA|TRBV28|TRBJ2-1
TGTGCCAGCAGTCTAGGATACAATGAGCAGTTCTTC
CASSLGYNEQFF
>few|TRBD2|TRBV9|TRBJ2-6
TGTGCCAGCAGCCCCTACGGTAGCGGGGGCTCTGGGGCCAACGTCCTGACTTTC
CASSPYGSGGSGANVLTF
>NA|NA|TRBV11-1|TRBJ2-5
TGTGCCAGCAGCTTGCGTTCAGTTGTAGGGAGCGGAGAGACCCAGTACTTC
CASSLRSVVGSGETQYF
>NA|NA|TRBV7-2|TRBJ1-1
TGTGCCAGCGAGGGACACAGAATAAACACTGAAGCTTTCTTT
CASEGHRINTEAFF
>NA|NA|TRBV7-9|TRBJ1-1
TGTTCCAGCAGCTTTTACGGAGCGGGCTCCCCAAAGGGCACTGAAGCTTTCTTT
CSSSFYGAGSPKGTEAFF
>NA|NA|TRBV28|TRBJ1-2
TGTGCCAGCAGTCTACAGAGCTATGGCTACACCTTC
CASSLQSYGYTF
>NA|NA|TRBV11-2|TRBJ2-1
TGTGCCAGCAGCTTAGATCCGGGAGATGAGCAGTTCTTC
CASSLDPGDEQFF
>NA|NA|TRBV10-1|TRBJ1-2
TGCGCCAGCAGTCCTGGGCCCGACTATGGCTACACCTTC
CASSPGPDYGYTF
>NA|TRBD1|TRBV9|TRBJ2-1
TGTGCCAGCAGCGTTTTACAGGGGGCGAATTTATACAATGAGCAGTTCTTC
CASSVLQGANLYNEQFF
>NA|NA|TRBV6-4|TRBJ1-2
TGTGCCAGCAGTGACCCTTTCTGCGGGTACACCTTC
CASSDPFCGYTF
>NA|NA|TRBV4-3|TRBJ2-7
TGCGCCAGCAGCCAAGAATTAAGCGGTACTTACGAGCAGTACTTC
CASSQELSGTYEQYF
>few|NA|TRBV27|TRBJ1-1
TGTGCCAGCAGCGCAGCCGGCGACAGTGGCAGGACTGAAGCTTTCTTT
CASSAAGDSGRTEAFF
>NA|TRBD2|TRBV12-5|TRBJ2-3
TGTGCTAGTGGTAGGGGACTAGCGGGAGATACGCAGTATTTT
CASGRGLAGDTQYF
>NA|NA|TRBV25-1|TRBJ2-2
TGTGCCAGCAGTCGTTCGGCCGGGTACACCGGAGAGCTGTTTTTT
CASSRSAGYTGELFF
>once|NA|TRBV6-1|TRBJ1-2
TGTGCCAGCAGTGAGTGGTTGGGGGGGGACGGCTATGGCTACACCTTC
CASSEWLGGDGYGYTF
>few|TRBD1|TRBV7-9|TRBJ1-4
TGTGCCAGCAGCCCAAGCCTACAGGGGGGCGAAAAACTGTTTTTT
CASSPSLQGGEKLFF
>NA|NA|TRBV5-4|TRBJ1-5
TGTGCCAGCAGCTTCCTAGGTCAGCCCCAGCATTTT
CASSFLGQPQHF
>NA|TRBD2|TRBV4-2|TRBJ2-2
TGTGCCAGCAGCCAAGCCCCGGGACTAGCTACCGGGGAGCTGTTTTTT
CASSQAPGLATGELFF
>NA|NA|TRBV7-2|TRBJ1-5
TGTGCCAGCAGCCGCCAGAGCAATCAGCCCCAGCATTTT
CASSRQSNQPQHF
>once|NA|TRBV7-6|TRBJ2-7
TGTGCCAGCAGCTTAGTTCATAACAGGGAGCAGTACTTC
CASSLVHNREQYF
>NA|TRBD2|TRBV6-1|TRBJ2-7
TGTGCCAGCAGTGAACAGGCTAGCGGATCCTACGAGCAGTACTTC
CASSEQASGSYEQYF
>NA|TRBD2|TRBV7-2|TRBJ2-5
TGTGCCAGCAGCTTAACCGCTAGCGGACAAGAGACCCAGTACTTC
CASSLTASGQETQYF
>NA|NA|TRBV28|TRBJ2-3
TGTGCCAGCAGTCTGACCCAGGGGTACGGTACGCAGTATTTT
CASSLTQGYGTQYF
>NA|NA|TRBV28|TRBJ2-1
TGTGCCAGCAGTTCCAGCGGGAATGAGCAGTTCTTC
CASSSSGNEQFF
>NA|TRBD1|TRBV15|TRBJ1-2
TGTGCCACCAGCAGCGTCACAGGGGCCTATGGCTACACCTTC
CATSSVTGAYGYTF
>NA|NA|TRBV12-5|TRBJ2-7
TGTGCTAGTGGTTCCCCAGGTTCAGGCGAGCAGTACTTC
CASGSPGSGEQYF
>NA|NA|TRBV27|TRBJ1-4
TGTGCCAGCAGACAGGGTGCAAGTGAAAAACTGTTTTTT
CASRQGASEKLFF
>NA|TRBD1|TRBV5-1|TRBJ2-5
TGCGCCAGCAGCTTGGCCCGACAGGGGGGTGGAGAGACCCAGTACTTC
CASSLARQGGGETQYF
>few|NA|TRBV19|TRBJ1-2
TGTGCCAGTAGTATAGATCGGTATGGCTACACCTTC
CASSIDRYGYTF
>NA|NA|TRBV9|TRBJ1-1
TGTGCCAGCAGCGTAGGGGGCAAGAACACTGAAGCTTTCTTT
CASSVGGKNTEAFF
>few|TRBD1|TRBV7-2|TRBJ1-1
TGTGCCAGCAGCTTTGGACAGGACACTGAAGCTTTCTTT
CASSFGQDTEAFF
>NA|NA|TRBV7-2|TRBJ1-1
TGTGCCAGCAGCACCCGACAGGCTCGAGAAGCTTTCTTT
CASSTRQAREAFF
>NA|NA|TRBV5-1|TRBJ1-4
TGCGCCAGCAGCTTGGGGGCTGCAACTAATGAAAAACTGTTTTTT
CASSLGAATNEKLFF
>NA|TRBD2|TRBV6-1|TRBJ2-2
TGTGCCAGCAGCTGGGGAGGGAGCACCGGGGAGCTGTTTTTT
CASSWGGSTGELFF
>NA|TRBD2|TRBV19|TRBJ2-1
TGTGCCAGTAGTATTCCAGCGGGAGGGACCAATGAGCAGTTCTTC
CASSIPAGGTNEQFF
>NA|NA|TRBV5-6|TRBJ1-1
TGTGCCAGCAGCTGGAATCGGGGAGTCAACACTGAAGCTTTCTTT
CASSWNRGVNTEAFF
>NA|TRBD2|TRBV9|TRBJ2-5
TGTGCCAGCAGCTTTCCGACTAGCGGGGGGGAAGAGACCCAGTACTTC
CASSFPTSGGEETQYF
>NA|NA|TRBV10-3|TRBJ2-3
TGTGCCATCAGTGACGGCCAGGGAAACACAGATACGCAGTATTTT
CAISDGQGNTDTQYF
>NA|NA|TRBV7-8|TRBJ2-7
TGTGCCAGCAGCTTCTTAGGGGAGGCCTCCTACGAGCAGTACTTC
CASSFLGEASYEQYF